This TCR beta chain appears in the sequencing data of a study of technical replicates of blood from a handful of donors. The CDR3 has 14 amino acids. With 1 base removed from V and 4 bases from J, the gap between germline ends came to 8 bases. Germline values: CDR1 SEHNR, CDR2 FQNEAQ (reference sequence). Data came from immunoSEQ multiplex PCR; TCRdb stores just in-frame clones and leaves some out. The table includes some 87,000 clones, nearly 95% detected once. The material sequenced was T cells isolated from PBMCs. The rearrangement links TRBV7-9 to TRBJ2-1; weak D call: TRBD1 (6 bases). The clonotype was recovered from a human donor in good health. In nucleotides, the CDR3 is TGTGCCAGCAGCTTAGGGGACACGTACAATGAGCAGTTCTTC. It is translated as CASSLGDTYNEQFF.